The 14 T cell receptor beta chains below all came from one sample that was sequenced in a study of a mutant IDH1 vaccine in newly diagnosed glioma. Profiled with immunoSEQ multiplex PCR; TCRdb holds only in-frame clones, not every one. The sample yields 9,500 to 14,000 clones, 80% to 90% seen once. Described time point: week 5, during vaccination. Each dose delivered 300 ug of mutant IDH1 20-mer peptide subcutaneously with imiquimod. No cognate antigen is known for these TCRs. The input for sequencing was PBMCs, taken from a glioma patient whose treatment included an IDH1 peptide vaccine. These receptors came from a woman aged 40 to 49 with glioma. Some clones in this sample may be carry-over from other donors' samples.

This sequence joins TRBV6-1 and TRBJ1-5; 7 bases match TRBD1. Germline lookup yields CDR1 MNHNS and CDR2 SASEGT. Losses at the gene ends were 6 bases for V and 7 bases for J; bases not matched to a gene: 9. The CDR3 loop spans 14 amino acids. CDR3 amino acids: CASRPDRVGQPQHF. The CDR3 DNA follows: TGTGCCAGCAGACCCGACAGGGTTGGGCAGCCCCAGCATTTT.

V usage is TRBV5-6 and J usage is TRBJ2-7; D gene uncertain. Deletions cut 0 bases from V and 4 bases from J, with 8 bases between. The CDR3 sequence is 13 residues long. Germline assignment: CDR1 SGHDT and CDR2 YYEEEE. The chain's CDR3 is CASSLGSMYEQYF. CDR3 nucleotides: TGTGCCAGCAGCTTGGGCAGTATGTACGAGCAGTACTTC.

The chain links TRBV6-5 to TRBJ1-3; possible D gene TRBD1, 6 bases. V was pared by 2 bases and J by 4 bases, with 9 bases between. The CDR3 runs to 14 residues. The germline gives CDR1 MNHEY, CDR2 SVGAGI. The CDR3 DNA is TGTGCCAGCAGTTACAGGGGGTTGGGAAACACCATATATTTT. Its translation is CASSYRGLGNTIYF.

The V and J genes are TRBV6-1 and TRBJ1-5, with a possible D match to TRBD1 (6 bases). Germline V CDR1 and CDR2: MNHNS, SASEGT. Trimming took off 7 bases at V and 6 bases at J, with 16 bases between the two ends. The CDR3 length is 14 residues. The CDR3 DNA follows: TGTGCCAGCACCCCCGACAGGTGGGGTCAGCCCCAGCATTTT. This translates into CASTPDRWGQPQHF.

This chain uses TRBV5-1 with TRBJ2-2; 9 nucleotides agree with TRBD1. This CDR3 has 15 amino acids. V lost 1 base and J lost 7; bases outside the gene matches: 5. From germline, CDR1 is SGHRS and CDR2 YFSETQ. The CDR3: CASSLRTGGSGELFF. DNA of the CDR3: TGCGCCAGCAGCTTGAGAACAGGGGGCAGCGGGGAGCTGTTTTTT.

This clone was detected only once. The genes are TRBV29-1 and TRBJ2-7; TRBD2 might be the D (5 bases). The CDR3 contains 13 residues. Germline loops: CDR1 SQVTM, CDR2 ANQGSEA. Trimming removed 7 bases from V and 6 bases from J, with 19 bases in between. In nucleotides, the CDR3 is TGCAGCGCCTCGGACGGACTGGAAGCCGAGCAGTACTTC. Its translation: CSASDGLEAEQYF.

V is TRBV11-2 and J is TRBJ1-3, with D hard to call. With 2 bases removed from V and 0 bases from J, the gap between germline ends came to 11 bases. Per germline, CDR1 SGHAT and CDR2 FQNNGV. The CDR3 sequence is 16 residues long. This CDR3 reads CASSLMGSASGNTIYF. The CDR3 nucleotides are TGTGCCAGCAGCTTAATGGGCAGCGCCTCTGGAAACACCATATATTTT.

DNA of the CDR3: TGTGCCAGCAGTTACAGGACACGGGTGGCCGGGGAGCTGTTTTTT. Protein product: CASSYRTRVAGELFF. The rearrangement uses TRBV6-6 and TRBJ2-2, with D possibly being TRBD1 (5 bases). CDR1 is MNHNY, CDR2 SVGAGI, per germline (reference sequence). Trimming removed 2 bases at V and 6 bases at J, with 13 bases between. CDR3 length: 15 residues.

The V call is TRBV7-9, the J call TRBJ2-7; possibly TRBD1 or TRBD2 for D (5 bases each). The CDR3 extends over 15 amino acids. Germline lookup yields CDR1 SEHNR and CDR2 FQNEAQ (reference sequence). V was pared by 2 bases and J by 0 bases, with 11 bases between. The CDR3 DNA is TGTGCCAGCAGCTTATCGGCAGGGAGCTCCTACGAGCAGTACTTC. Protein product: CASSLSAGSSYEQYF.

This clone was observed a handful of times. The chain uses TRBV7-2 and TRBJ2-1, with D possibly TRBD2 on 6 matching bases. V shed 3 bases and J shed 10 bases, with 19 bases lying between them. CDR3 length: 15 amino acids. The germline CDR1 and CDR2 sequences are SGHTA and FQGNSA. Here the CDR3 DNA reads TGTGCCAGCAGCTTTGATCCGGCGGGGTCGGGCGAGCAGTTCTTC. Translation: CASSFDPAGSGEQFF.

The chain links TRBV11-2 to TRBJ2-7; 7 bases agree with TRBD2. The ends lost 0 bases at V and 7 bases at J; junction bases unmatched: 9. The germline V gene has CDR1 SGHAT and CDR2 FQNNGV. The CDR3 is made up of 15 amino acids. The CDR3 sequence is CASSLETTQGGEQYF. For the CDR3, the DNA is TGTGCCAGCAGCTTAGAAACGACGCAGGGAGGGGAGCAGTACTTC.

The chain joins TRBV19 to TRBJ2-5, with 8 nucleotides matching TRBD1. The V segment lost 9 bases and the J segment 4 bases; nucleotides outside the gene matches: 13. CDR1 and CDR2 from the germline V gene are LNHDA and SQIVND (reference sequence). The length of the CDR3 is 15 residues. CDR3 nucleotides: TGTGCCAGCCGCCCGGACAGGGCTCTTGCAGAGACCCAGTACTTC. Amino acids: CASRPDRALAETQYF.

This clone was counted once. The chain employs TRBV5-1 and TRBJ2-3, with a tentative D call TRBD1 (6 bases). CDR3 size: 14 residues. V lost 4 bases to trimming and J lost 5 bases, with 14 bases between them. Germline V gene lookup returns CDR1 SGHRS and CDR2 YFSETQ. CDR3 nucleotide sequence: TGCGCCAGCAGCATTCGGACAGACAGAGATACGCAGTATTTT. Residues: CASSIRTDRDTQYF.

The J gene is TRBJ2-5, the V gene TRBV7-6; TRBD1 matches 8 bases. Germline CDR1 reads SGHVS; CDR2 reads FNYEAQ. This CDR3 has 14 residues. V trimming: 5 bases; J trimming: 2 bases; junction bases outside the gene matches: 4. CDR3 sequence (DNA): TGTGCCAGCAGCGTGCGGACAGGGCAAGAGACCCAGTACTTC. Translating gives CASSVRTGQETQYF.